Below, 18 T cell receptor beta chains from the same sample are listed, as sequenced in a study of blood T cells in healthy people across ages (dated by TCRdb to the mid-2010s). Libraries were built with 5' RACE. Instrument used: Illumina HiSeq 2500. A second roughly 6 to 12 cycle PCR used a sample-barcoded 5' primer and a J-beta primer mix. TCRdb reworked the public reads: Q25 trimming with fastp, MiXCR clone assembly, productive beta chains retained. Each entry merges the rows of one CDR3 protein and shows their most common DNA and genes. Present in this sample are fewer than 2,000,000 distinct CDR3 sequences, almost 35% of which were seen just once. Of the sample, approximately 11% is held by the ten largest clones. Sequencing was carried out using blood. Receptors were obtained from a woman in her thirties in good health.

This clonotype was picked up a small number of times. The V call is TRBV25-1, the J call TRBJ1-6; no firm D call. The CDR3 extends over 13 amino acids. V gave up 4 bases and J gave up 8 bases, with 9 bases separating them. Germline V gene lookup returns CDR1 MGHDK and CDR2 SYGVNS. Written as DNA, the CDR3 is TGTGCCAGCAGTGCCGTGTGGGATTCACCCCTCCACTTT. Translating it yields CASSAVWDSPLHF.

This chain links TRBV5-1 with TRBJ2-5; TRBD1 agrees at 7 bases. CDR1 is SGHRS, CDR2 YFSETQ, per germline. V gave up 4 bases and J gave up 11 bases; unmatched junction bases: 17. The CDR3 is 15 amino acids. The chain's CDR3 is CASSPLGPSQGEQYF. The CDR3 DNA follows: TGCGCCAGCAGCCCCCTGGGACCTTCGCAGGGGGAGCAGTACTTC. Using reference TRBV5-1 and TRBJ2-5 for the parts outside the CDR3, the full variable domain is KAGVTQTPRYLIKTRGQQVTLSCSPISGHRSVSWYQQTPGQGLQFLFEYFSETQRNKGNFPGRFSGRQFSNSRSEMNVSTLELGDSALYLCASSPLGPSQGEQYFGPGTRLLVL.

This clonotype was picked up a small number of times. The chain uses TRBV20-1 and TRBJ2-5; TRBD1 matches 9 bases. The end of the DNA aligns better with TRBJ2-7, so the J call may be wrong. CDR3 length equals 12 residues. CDR1 is DFQATT, CDR2 SNEGSKA, per germline (reference sequence). The CDR3 region is CSAGTGRNEQYF. Here the CDR3 DNA reads TGCAGTGCCGGGACAGGGAGGAACGAGCAGTACTTC.

Worth noting for this clonotype: This may be a read error, as it is one base from a much larger clone. The gene calls are TRBV4-1 and TRBJ2-4; the D gene is possibly TRBD1 (6 bases). The J call is doubtful: the DNA matches TRBJ2-7 better. Germline CDR1 reads MGHRA; CDR2 reads YSYEKL. The CDR3 runs to 16 residues. Here the CDR3 reads CASNQDGRDTPYEQYF. In DNA form, the CDR3 reads TGCGCCAGCAACCAAGATGGCCGGGACACCCCCTACGAGCAGTACTTC.

The chain employs TRBV24-1 and TRBJ2-3; D is uncertain. Looked up from germline, CDR1 is KGHDR and CDR2 is SFDVKD. Trimming shortened V by 2 bases and J by 2 bases, and 7 bases separated the two germline ends. This CDR3 region has 14 residues. CDR3 loop: CATSDSSYTDTQYF. Here the CDR3 DNA reads TGTGCCACCAGTGATTCAAGCTACACAGATACGCAGTATTTT.

This clonotype was observed once. The rearrangement joins TRBV5-1 to TRBJ2-1; no reliable D call. The CDR3 loop spans 18 amino acids. The V end was cut by 3 bases, the J end by 3 bases, with 22 bases between. Germline V gene lookup returns CDR1 SGHRS and CDR2 YFSETQ. CDR3 sequence: CASSSELRGPPVYNEQFF. CDR3 DNA sequence: TGCGCCAGCAGCTCGGAATTAAGAGGCCCTCCCGTCTACAATGAGCAGTTCTTC.

This clonotype was seen a handful of times. The chain carries TRBV27 and TRBJ2-1, with unresolved D. The germline V gene has CDR1 MNHEY and CDR2 SMNVEV (reference sequence). Trimming left V 2 bases short and J 4 bases short, with 9 bases between. This CDR3 region has 14 residues. The CDR3 DNA is TGTGCCAGCAGTTTAGGTGTGGAGTACAATGAGCAGTTCTTC. It translates to CASSLGVEYNEQFF.

V and J are TRBV7-9 and TRBJ2-3; D is possibly TRBD1 (5 bases). V lost 5 bases and J 8 bases, leaving 23 bases between the germline ends. The CDR3 length is 16 residues. The germline gives CDR1 SEHNR, CDR2 FQNEAQ (reference sequence). The CDR3 DNA sequence: TGTGCCAGCAGCCCCGGTACACTTGGGGCGTTAGGTACGCAGTATTTT. It specifies CASSPGTLGALGTQYF.

This chain uses TRBV28 with TRBJ2-5; 10 bases are a match to TRBD1. V lost 8 bases to trimming and J lost 5 bases; unmatched junction nucleotides: 5. The germline V gene encodes CDR1 MDHEN and CDR2 SYDVKM. This CDR3 comprises 13 residues. CDR3 sequence: CASAGQGLETQYF. CDR3 DNA: TGTGCCAGCGCGGGACAGGGGCTTGAGACCCAGTACTTC.

V is TRBV24-1 and J is TRBJ2-5; the match to TRBD1 covers 9 bases. The CDR3 runs to 15 residues. The V and J ends lost 2 bases and 11 bases, in that order; junction bases with no gene match: 11. Germline CDR1 reads KGHDR; CDR2 reads SFDVKD. DNA of the CDR3: TGTGCCACCAGTGATTGGTTACAGGGGGCAGATGAGCAGTACTTC. Encoded protein: CATSDWLQGADEQYF.

This clonotype was counted only a few times. J is TRBJ2-1 and V is TRBV2; D gene ambiguous. Germline assignment: CDR1 SNHLY and CDR2 FYNNEI. V was pared by 3 bases and J by 6 bases, with 3 bases between. The CDR3 runs to 11 residues. The CDR3 here is CASSDFNEQFF. The CDR3 DNA is TGTGCCAGCAGTGATTTCAATGAGCAGTTCTTC.

This clonotype was recorded a few times. V is TRBV7-3 and J is TRBJ2-5, with 7 bases fitting TRBD1. The J call could be wrong; TRBJ2-7 is a better fit for the DNA end. Germline CDR1 SGHTA, CDR2 FQGTGA. CDR3 size: 16 residues. The CDR3 nucleotides read TGTGCCAGCAGCTTAAGGAAAGGGGGCGGATCCTACGAGCAGTACTTC. Amino acids: CASSLRKGGGSYEQYF.

On this clonotype itself: A clone one base away is much larger, so this may be a read error. V and J are TRBV7-9 and TRBJ2-1; D not resolved. V lost 0 bases to trimming and J lost 8 bases, with 5 bases between them. Germline CDR1 reads SEHNR; CDR2 reads FQNEAQ (reference sequence). This CDR3 is 12 amino acids long. The CDR3 nucleotides are TGTGCCAGCAGCTTAGCGAGGTATGAGCAGTTCTTC. As protein: CASSLARYEQFF.

Concerning this clonotype itself: Its ends do not fully match the called genes, so a read error is possible. The chain couples TRBV7-2 to TRBJ2-7; 9 positions agree with TRBD1. The CDR3 totals 11 residues. Germline values: CDR1 SGHTA, CDR2 FQGNSA. CDR3 bases: TGTGCCGAGGGACAGGGCTACGGGCAGTACTTC. This encodes CAEGQGYGQYF.

This clonotype was detected many times. The chain has TRBV29-1 and TRBJ2-3; D is possibly TRBD2 (5 bases). Germline CDR1 SQVTM, CDR2 ANQGSEA. Trimming cost V 3 bases and J 3 bases, with 16 bases left between them. The CDR3 extends over 15 amino acids. CDR3 sequence (DNA): TGCAGCGTTGAGAGGACCAACTCGGGAACAGATACGCAGTATTTT. This gives the protein CSVERTNSGTDTQYF.

A note on this clonotype: One end of the junction is discordant with germline, which a read error may explain. The rearrangement joins TRBV13 to TRBJ2-4; TRBD1 matches at 10 bases. TRBJ2-7 matches the DNA end more closely, so the J call is doubtful. Germline CDR1 PRHDT, CDR2 FYEKMQ (reference sequence). CDR3 size: 17 residues. In DNA, the CDR3 is TGTGTCAGCAGCTTAGGCCTAGAGGGACAGGGGAGGTACGAGCAGTACTTC. It is translated as CVSSLGLEGQGRYEQYF.

A note on this clonotype: An end of the junction differs from the germline gene, which may be a read error. The chain recombines TRBV28 with TRBJ1-2; weak D call: TRBD1 (6 bases). This CDR3 is built from 15 residues. CDR1 is MDHEN, CDR2 SYDVKM, per germline. The CDR3 DNA follows: TGTGACAGCAGTTCAGCCGGGGGGGCGAACTATGGCTACACCTTC. Residues: CDSSSAGGANYGYTF.

This clonotype was observed a handful of times. The V and J genes are TRBV28 and TRBJ2-3; perhaps TRBD1 as D (7 bases). The CDR3 is made up of 16 amino acids. The V end lost 2 bases, the J end lost 2 bases, and 14 bases lay between the germline ends. The V gene's germline CDR1 is MDHEN and CDR2 SYDVKM. The CDR3 DNA sequence: TGTGCCAGCAGTTTACCGGCGGGACAGAACACAGATACGCAGTATTTT. Encoded protein: CASSLPAGQNTDTQYF.